This TCR beta chain was identified in a study of T cell responses to AZD1222 COVID-19 vaccine. Data came from immunoSEQ multiplex PCR; TCRdb stores just in-frame clones and leaves some out. The table has about 83,000 clones, around 85% seen once. In regard to this clone: As yet, its antigen is unknown.

The CDR3 is 13 amino acids. V was trimmed by 1 base and J by 0 bases, leaving 4 bases between them. Germline V lookup: CDR1 SGDLS, CDR2 YYNGEE. Second doses at about 4 or about 12 weeks were pooled. General study results and limits: Clonal diversity was possibly underestimated, and the donors were mostly white British, with more females. Researchers report vaccine-associated CD4 TCRs spanning spike, with dominance at 160-218 and 743-854.

This clonotype originated in an adult who received the AZD1222 COVID-19 vaccine. The V gene is TRBV9, the J gene TRBJ1-1; D is unclear. Specimen: peripheral blood, collected 28 days after the second AZD1222 dose. The chain's CDR3 is CASSVFLNTEAFF. DNA for the CDR3: TGTGCCAGCAGCGTATTCCTGAACACTGAAGCTTTCTTT.